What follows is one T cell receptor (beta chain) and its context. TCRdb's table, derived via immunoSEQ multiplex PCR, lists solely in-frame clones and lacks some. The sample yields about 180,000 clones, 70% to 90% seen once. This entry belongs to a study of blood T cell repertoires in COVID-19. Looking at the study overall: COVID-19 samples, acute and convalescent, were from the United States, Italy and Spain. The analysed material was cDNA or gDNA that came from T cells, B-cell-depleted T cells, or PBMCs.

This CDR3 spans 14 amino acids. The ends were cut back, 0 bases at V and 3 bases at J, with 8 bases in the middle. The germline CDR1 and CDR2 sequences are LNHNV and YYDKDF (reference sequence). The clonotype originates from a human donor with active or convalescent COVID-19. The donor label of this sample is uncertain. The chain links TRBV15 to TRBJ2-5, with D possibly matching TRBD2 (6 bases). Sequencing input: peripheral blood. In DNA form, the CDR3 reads TGTGCCACCAGCAGAGATCGGGGGAAAGAGACCCAGTACTTC. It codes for CATSRDRGKETQYF.